The 2 T cell receptor beta chains below all came from one sample that was sequenced in a study of radiation and T cells in renal cell carcinoma (dated by TCRdb to between 2020 and 2021). This specimen's time point label, per the study, means: blood 2 weeks post-SBRT. The treatment or condition label corresponds to: 15 Gy SBRT to primary tumor, nephrectomy 4 weeks later. The library was produced with the immunoSEQ multiplex PCR assay. Sourced from immuneACCESS, this table was stored by TCRdb with only in-frame sequences that have V and J called. A share of the clones is absent; for the studies checked, an unresolved V gene accounts for under half, and the remainder has no known explanation. This sample is represented by some 120,000 clones; around 85% of them were singletons. Approximately 5% of the sample comes from the top ten. The sequencing here drew on blood, taken from a patient whose treatment included radiotherapy and nephrectomy. Receptor source: a man aged 45-65 years with renal cell carcinoma.

The V gene is TRBV9, the J gene TRBJ2-5; no firm D call. V lost 0 bases and J lost 4, with 4 bases in between. Germline lookup yields CDR1 SGDLS and CDR2 YYNGEE. This CDR3 spans 12 amino acids. The CDR3 sequence: CASSVDGETQYF. Here the CDR3 DNA reads TGTGCCAGCAGCGTAGATGGAGAGACCCAGTACTTC.

This clone has only a few counts. The V and J genes are TRBV7-9 and TRBJ1-5; D is unclear. The CDR3 has 12 amino acids. CDR1 SEHNR and CDR2 FQNEAQ come from the germline V gene (reference sequence). The V end was cut by 3 bases, the J end by 7 bases, with 7 bases between. The CDR3 here is CASSFSGQPQHF. CDR3 coding DNA: TGTGCCAGCAGCTTTTCAGGCCAGCCCCAGCATTTT. Full variable domain (remainder filled in from reference TRBV7-9 and TRBJ1-5): DTGVSQNPRHKITKRGQNVTFRCDPISEHNRLYWYRQTLGQGPEFLTYFQNEAQLEKSRLLSDRFSAERPKGSFSTLEIQRTEQGDSAMYLCASSFSGQPQHFGDGTRLSIL.